This TCR beta chain is from a study of graft-versus-host responses after intestinal transplantation. V was shortened by 7 bases and J by 5 bases, with 12 bases between the two germline ends. The CDR3 totals 13 residues. Germline assignment: CDR1 MNHNS and CDR2 SASEGT. Study observations and caveats: Investigators detected GvH clones in recipient marrow, with some emerging earlier in ileum or blood. The study associated peak circulating GvH clone levels with early post-transplant HvG declines.

Using immunoSEQ multiplex PCR, the repertoire was profiled, and TCRdb retains in-frame clones only, with some absent. The data show about 39,000 clones, more than 90% seen once. With respect to this clone: Its target is unknown.

This receptor was identified in a human donor who was the organ donor for an intestinal transplant. Sequenced here: unstimulated CD8+ T cells sorted from spleen or lymph node cells, sampled before transplant. This chain connects TRBV6-1 to TRBJ2-1; D may be TRBD1 (6 bases). In DNA form, the CDR3 reads TGTGCCAGCACCTGGGACACCCACAATGAGCAGTTCTTC. Protein sequence: CASTWDTHNEQFF.